In its sample, the clone carrying this TCR beta chain was seen a few times. The antigen is undetermined. As the template, RNA transcripts were used to amplify TCR beta CDR3 regions. HTBI primers were used in a first-round RT-PCR, which preceded a second-round multiplex PCR. TCRdb analysed the multiplex PCR reads with MiXCR anew, one entry per CDR3 protein. Of almost 40,000 distinct CDR3 sequences listed, roughly 50% are singletons. This record belongs to a study of Graves' ophthalmopathy and Graves' hyperthyroidism. Ophthalmopathy absent within 18 months of follow-up marked hyperthyroidism as stable. Out of roughly 9.3 ml of fresh peripheral blood, PBMCs were obtained. The length of the CDR3 is 12 residues. The V gene's germline CDR1 is DFQATT and CDR2 SNEGSKA (reference sequence). Deletions cut 2 bases from V and 0 bases from J, with 4 bases between. Study-level findings and limits: Blood also harbored most expanded thyroid clonotypes above 0.001 frequency.

The J gene is TRBJ2-5, the V gene TRBV20-1, with D unclear. The sequenced sample consisted of peripheral blood. This TCR came from an adult woman with stable Graves' hyperthyroidism. The CDR3 region is CSARRHQETQYF. The CDR3 DNA reads TGCAGTGCTAGAAGGCACCAAGAGACCCAGTACTTC.